The subject of this entry is one T cell receptor beta chain. The CDR3 has 13 amino acids. With 1 base removed from V and 10 bases from J, the gap between germline ends came to 13 bases. In the original workflow: Estimates of nucleated cell counts were drawn from the amplification of reference gene primers. Sequenced by immunoSEQ multiplex PCR; TCRdb stores in-frame clones only, minus some. V, J and clone size reflect that table, while D and trimming were determined from the DNA. The sample lists about 110,000 clones; about 87% were seen once. This specimen belongs to a study of blood T cell repertoires in COVID-19.

The clonotype comes from a man aged 45 to 65 with active or convalescent COVID-19. Sequencing was carried out using peripheral blood. The chain combines TRBV12-3 or TRBV12-4 with TRBJ1-1; D may be TRBD1 (6 bases). Here the CDR3 reads CASSLERGTGAFF. The CDR3 nucleotides read TGTGCCAGCAGTTTAGAGAGGGGGACGGGAGCTTTCTTT.